Below are 4 T cell receptor beta chains sequenced from a single sample in a study of blood T cell repertoires in COVID-19. Generated by immunoSEQ multiplex PCR, the TCRdb table keeps only in-frame clones and is missing some. Of fewer than 500,000 clones in the sample, about nine tenths were seen once. Specimen: PBMCs or T cells enriched from blood (not recorded which). Receptors originate from a woman aged 18-29 years who had recovered from COVID-19.

The genes are TRBV19 and TRBJ2-5, with a weak D call TRBD1 (6 bases). Germline CDR1 reads LNHDA; CDR2 reads SQIVND (reference sequence). V lost 7 bases and J 5 bases, leaving 14 bases between the germline ends. The CDR3 loop spans 13 amino acids. The CDR3 nucleotides are TGTGCCAGTACCCGGACAGTGGGGGAGACCCAGTACTTC. Its translation: CASTRTVGETQYF.

The chain has TRBV19 and TRBJ2-1, with 11 positions matching TRBD2. The CDR3 sequence is 18 residues long. The J segment lost 0 bases and the V segment lost 5 bases, leaving 9 bases of the junction unmatched. Germline V gene lookup returns CDR1 LNHDA and CDR2 SQIVND (reference sequence). CDR3 DNA: TGTGCCAGTAGTCCCCAGGGACTAGCGGAAAACTCCTACAATGAGCAGTTCTTC. Translated, it gives CASSPQGLAENSYNEQFF.

This clone has only a few counts. The chain is built from TRBV30 and TRBJ2-6; maybe TRBD2 (7 bases). Germline V gene sequence: CDR1 GTSNPN, CDR2 SVGIG (reference sequence). This CDR3 spans 17 amino acids. V was shortened by 5 bases and J by 0 bases, with 17 bases between the two germline ends. The CDR3 spells CAWGYGGAGSGANVLTF. DNA for the CDR3: TGTGCCTGGGGGTATGGGGGGGCCGGCTCTGGGGCCAACGTCCTGACTTTC.

The chain couples TRBV10-3 to TRBJ2-2; D gene unclear. Deletions cut 6 bases from V and 0 bases from J, with 11 bases between. The CDR3 covers 15 residues. The germline CDR1 and CDR2 sequences are ENHRY and SYGVKD. The CDR3 DNA reads TGTGCCATCAGCGCCGTGGCAGCGAACACCGGGGAGCTGTTTTTT. Its protein product is CAISAVAANTGELFF.